This TCR beta chain was identified in a study of CD8 T cells in ankylosing spondylitis. Via MiXCR, TCRdb re-called the 5' RACE reads, giving one row per CDR3 protein. The table has tens of thousands of distinct CDR3 sequences, around 25% seen once. Sequenced sample: blood, either unsorted or a sorted T cell fraction (not recorded which). This TCR was recovered from a male donor with ankylosing spondylitis or in good health (not recorded which).

As DNA, the CDR3 is TGTGCCAGCAGCTCGGGACAGGAACTTCGAGGCACCGGGGAGCTGTTTTTT. Residues: CASSSGQELRGTGELFF. This chain uses TRBV7-9 with TRBJ2-2; 8 bases map to TRBD1. Trimming at V came to 4 bases and at J to 4 bases, leaving 11 bases not matched to a gene. This CDR3 contains 17 residues. The germline V gene encodes CDR1 SEHNR and CDR2 FQNEAQ (reference sequence).